These 32 T cell receptor beta chains share one sample of origin, sequenced in a study of blood T cell repertoires in COVID-19. Sequenced by immunoSEQ multiplex PCR; TCRdb stores in-frame clones only, minus some. Altogether 450,000 to 600,000 clones are present, 75% to 90% being singletons, with the ten largest covering roughly 0.7%. Sequenced sample: PBMCs or T cells enriched from blood (not recorded which). All receptors derive from a woman aged 18-29 years who had recovered from COVID-19.

This clone was detected only a few times. Other nucleotide sequences from this sample produce the same CDR3. V is TRBV11-2 and J is TRBJ1-2; D possibly corresponds to TRBD1 (6 bases). There are 15 residues in the CDR3. The V gene's germline CDR1 is SGHAT and CDR2 FQNNGV. With 3 bases removed from V and 8 bases from J, the gap between germline ends came to 19 bases. CDR3 in amino acids: CASSFSQDSGEGYTF. The CDR3 coding sequence is TGTGCCAGCAGCTTTTCACAGGACAGTGGAGAAGGCTACACCTTC.

The rearrangement uses TRBV5-1 and TRBJ2-3; 9 nucleotides align to TRBD2. CDR1 is SGHRS, CDR2 YFSETQ, per germline. CDR3 length equals 18 residues. V lost 5 bases to trimming and J lost 2 bases; unmatched junction nucleotides: 15. The CDR3 bases are TGCGCCAGCAGGATAAGCCCGGGAGCGGGGGGACCCACAGATACGCAGTATTTT. This translates into CASRISPGAGGPTDTQYF.

Written as DNA, the CDR3 is TGTGCCAGCAGTGCCCAGGTGCAAGAGACCCAGTACTTC. Its translation: CASSAQVQETQYF. The chain joins TRBV6-2 or TRBV6-3 to TRBJ2-5; D ambiguous. Deletions cut 5 bases from V and 2 bases from J, with 9 bases between. The CDR3 extends over 13 amino acids. In germline, CDR1 is MNHEY, CDR2 SVGEGT.

This chain joins TRBV5-6 and TRBJ1-6; D is possibly TRBD1 (5 bases). The CDR3 runs 15 residues. V was pared by 1 base and J by 7 bases, with 12 bases between. Per germline, CDR1 SGHDT and CDR2 YYEEEE. The CDR3 DNA sequence: TGTGCCAGCAGCTTGCAAGGGGTAACAAATTCACCCCTCCACTTT. Encoded protein: CASSLQGVTNSPLHF.

In DNA, the CDR3 is TGTGCCAGCAGCTCCCGCAGGGACCAGTACTTC. Translation gives CASSSRRDQYF. This chain connects TRBV7-8 to TRBJ2-5; TRBD1 is a possible D gene (5 bases). In germline, CDR1 is SGHVS, CDR2 FQNEAQ. V lost 4 bases to trimming and J lost 10 bases, with 10 bases between them. This CDR3 contains 11 residues.

The V and J genes are TRBV30 and TRBJ1-6, with D perhaps matching TRBD1 (5 bases). Germline values: CDR1 GTSNPN, CDR2 SVGIG (reference sequence). V was shortened by 6 bases and J by 8 bases, with 17 bases between the two germline ends. The CDR3 is 14 amino acids. CDR3 in DNA: TGTGCCTGCAGGGTTTCAGGGTTTTATTCACCCCTCCACTTT. Amino acids: CACRVSGFYSPLHF.

The chain recombines TRBV4-1 with TRBJ1-2; 8 positions agree with TRBD1. The germline V gene has CDR1 MGHRA and CDR2 YSYEKL. V lost 4 bases and J lost 0; bases outside the gene matches: 7. This CDR3 contains 16 residues. Here the CDR3 reads CASSRTQTGANYGYTF. The CDR3 DNA reads as TGCGCCAGCAGCCGCACACAGACAGGGGCTAACTATGGCTACACCTTC.

CDR3 sequence (DNA): TGCGCCAGCAGCCCGGCCCTAGCGGGGGGGCCGGATGAGCAGTTCTTC. Translation gives CASSPALAGGPDEQFF. The gene calls are TRBV5-1 and TRBJ2-1; 12 bases fit TRBD2. Unmatched junction bases numbered 10, after V lost 4 bases and J lost 8 bases. The CDR3 runs to 16 residues. Germline loops: CDR1 SGHRS, CDR2 YFSETQ. Drawing the rest from reference TRBV5-1 and TRBJ2-1, the complete variable domain is KAGVTQTPRYLIKTRGQQVTLSCSPISGHRSVSWYQQTPGQGLQFLFEYFSETQRNKGNFPGRFSGRQFSNSRSEMNVSTLELGDSALYLCASSPALAGGPDEQFFGPGTRLTVL.

V usage is TRBV12-3 or TRBV12-4 and J usage is TRBJ2-1, with D possibly TRBD1 on 5 matching bases. The ends were cut back, 7 bases at V and 3 bases at J, with 10 bases in the middle. CDR3 length: 13 residues. CDR3 sequence: CASNIDSYNEQFF. The CDR3 nucleotides read TGTGCCAGCAACATTGACAGCTACAATGAGCAGTTCTTC.

This chain joins TRBV30 and TRBJ1-1; 8 nucleotides match TRBD1. The germline gives CDR1 GTSNPN, CDR2 SVGIG (reference sequence). The J segment lost 7 bases and the V segment lost 4 bases, leaving 8 bases of the junction unmatched. The length of the CDR3 is 13 residues. The CDR3 coding sequence is TGTGCCTGGACCGGACAGGGTTGGAGTGAAGCTTTCTTT. It yields the protein CAWTGQGWSEAFF.

The chain recombines TRBV28 with TRBJ2-3; 11 nucleotides align to TRBD2. The ends lost 3 bases at V and 0 bases at J; junction bases unmatched: 8. The germline V gene encodes CDR1 MDHEN and CDR2 SYDVKM. This CDR3 comprises 18 residues. This CDR3 reads CASSFGLAGGGSTDTQYF. The CDR3 DNA reads as TGTGCCAGCAGTTTTGGGCTAGCGGGGGGAGGGAGCACAGATACGCAGTATTTT.

A remark on this clone: The sample has other DNA sequences that encode this CDR3 too. The rearrangement uses TRBV30 and TRBJ1-1; D is undetermined. The germline CDR1 and CDR2 sequences are GTSNPN and SVGIG (reference sequence). This CDR3 contains 13 residues. Deletions cut 0 bases from V and 2 bases from J, with 7 bases between. In DNA, the CDR3 is TGTGCCTGGAGTGTTCGGGGAAACACTGAAGCTTTCTTT. Protein sequence: CAWSVRGNTEAFF. Full variable domain (missing parts from reference TRBV30 and TRBJ1-1): SQTIHQWPATLVQPVGSPLSLECTVEGTSNPNLYWYRQAAGRGLQLLFYSVGIGQISSEVPQNLSASRPQDRQFILSSKKLLLSDSGFYLCAWSVRGNTEAFFGQGTRLTVV.

The chain combines TRBV2 with TRBJ1-1; 10 nucleotides line up with TRBD1. The V segment lost 6 bases and the J segment 0 bases; nucleotides outside the gene matches: 4. This CDR3 is built from 15 residues. The V gene's germline CDR1 is SNHLY and CDR2 FYNNEI. This chain's CDR3 is CASRYDRGLNTEAFF. CDR3 nucleotide sequence: TGTGCCAGCAGGTATGACAGGGGGCTGAACACTGAAGCTTTCTTT.

The CDR3 region has the DNA TGTGCCAGCAGTTATCAAGGTTCGGGTCAGCCCCAGCATTTT. Its translation is CASSYQGSGQPQHF. The rearrangement links TRBV6-5 to TRBJ1-5; unclear D gene. The CDR3 spans 14 residues. CDR1 is MNHEY, CDR2 SVGAGI, per germline. Trimming cost V 3 bases and J 6 bases, with 12 bases left between them.

The chain couples TRBV4-1 to TRBJ2-3; the match to TRBD2 covers 10 bases. CDR1 is MGHRA and CDR2 is YSYEKL in the germline V gene. This CDR3 region has 15 residues. Germline trimming cut 7 bases from V and 8 bases from J; bases unmatched to any gene: 12. DNA for the CDR3: TGCGCCAGCACCACGACTAGCGGGTTTTTGGGTACGCAGTATTTT. It codes for CASTTTSGFLGTQYF.

The rearrangement joins TRBV6-2 or TRBV6-3 to TRBJ1-1; D might be TRBD1 (5 bases). The V gene's germline CDR1 is MNHEY and CDR2 SVGEGT. V was trimmed by 3 bases and J by 1 base, leaving 18 bases between them. The CDR3 loop spans 17 amino acids. The CDR3: CASSYIVRVGENTEAFF. CDR3 bases: TGTGCCAGCAGTTATATCGTCAGGGTAGGGGAGAACACTGAAGCTTTCTTT.

The CDR3 nucleotides read TGCGCCAGCAGCCAACTGGCAGGGGGCGCGTTCGGGGCCAACGTCCTGACTTTC. The encoded protein is CASSQLAGGAFGANVLTF. The genes are TRBV4-1 and TRBJ2-6; 8 bases are a match to TRBD1. CDR1 is MGHRA and CDR2 is YSYEKL in the germline V gene. Trimming cost V 2 bases and J 4 bases; bases outside gene matches: 10. The CDR3 covers 18 residues.

V is TRBV5-1 and J is TRBJ1-4; D not resolved. CDR3 length equals 15 residues. The germline gives CDR1 SGHRS, CDR2 YFSETQ. V was shortened by 0 bases and J by 0 bases, with 6 bases between the two germline ends. This chain's CDR3 is CASSLDTSTNEKLFF. In nucleotides, the CDR3 is TGCGCCAGCAGCTTGGACACGTCAACTAATGAAAAACTGTTTTTT. Supplemented by reference TRBV5-1 and TRBJ1-4, the full variable domain reads KAGVTQTPRYLIKTRGQQVTLSCSPISGHRSVSWYQQTPGQGLQFLFEYFSETQRNKGNFPGRFSGRQFSNSRSEMNVSTLELGDSALYLCASSLDTSTNEKLFFGSGTQLSVL.

V and J are TRBV7-2 and TRBJ1-5; D might be TRBD1 (6 bases). CDR3 length: 15 residues. Trimming took 2 bases from V and 3 from J, leaving 11 bases between them. The V gene's germline CDR1 is SGHTA and CDR2 FQGNSA. CDR3 amino acids: CASSLQQGNNQPQHF. In DNA, the CDR3 is TGTGCCAGCAGCTTACAACAGGGAAACAATCAGCCCCAGCATTTT.

This chain joins TRBV24-1 and TRBJ2-1; D is perhaps TRBD1 (5 bases). The germline gives CDR1 KGHDR, CDR2 SFDVKD. There are 13 residues in the CDR3. Trimming removed 3 bases at V and 8 bases at J, with 10 bases between. CDR3 sequence reads: CATSDHQGDEQFF. CDR3 DNA: TGTGCCACCAGTGATCACCAGGGTGATGAGCAGTTCTTC.

The genes are TRBV4-2 and TRBJ1-6; 7 bases match TRBD1. Germline V gives CDR1 LGHNA, CDR2 YNFKEQ. This CDR3 spans 16 amino acids. Trimming took 1 base from V and 2 from J; bases not matched to a gene: 2. CDR3 nucleotide sequence: TGTGCCAGCAGCCAAGGAGGGACAGCCTATAATTCACCCCTCCACTTT. The encoded protein is CASSQGGTAYNSPLHF.

This clone was picked up one time. This rearrangement joins TRBV10-2 to TRBJ1-1; D is perhaps TRBD1 (6 bases). V lost 0 bases, J lost 5 bases, and 13 bases lay in between. This CDR3 is built from 15 residues. CDR1 and CDR2 from the germline V gene are WSHSY and SAAADI. The CDR3: CASSESKGEGTEAFF. The CDR3 region has the DNA TGCGCCAGCAGTGAGTCGAAGGGGGAGGGAACTGAAGCTTTCTTT.

This chain links TRBV5-1 with TRBJ1-4; 7 bases map to TRBD1. V was clipped by 4 bases and J by 4 bases; unmatched bases: 4. The germline V gene encodes CDR1 SGHRS and CDR2 YFSETQ. The CDR3 is made up of 14 amino acids. The CDR3: CASSEGQLNEKLFF. CDR3 DNA sequence: TGCGCCAGCAGCGAGGGACAGCTTAATGAAAAACTGTTTTTT. Complete variable domain (other parts from reference TRBV5-1 and TRBJ1-4): KAGVTQTPRYLIKTRGQQVTLSCSPISGHRSVSWYQQTPGQGLQFLFEYFSETQRNKGNFPGRFSGRQFSNSRSEMNVSTLELGDSALYLCASSEGQLNEKLFFGSGTQLSVL.

This chain's CDR3 is CASSHTRTANEQFF. CDR3 bases: TGTGCCAGCAGCCATACCCGGACTGCCAATGAGCAGTTCTTC. This sequence joins TRBV3-1 (or the pseudogene TRBV3-2) and TRBJ2-1, with D possibly being TRBD2 (5 bases). Germline V gene data show CDR1 as LGHDT and CDR2 as YNNKEL (reference sequence). V lost 3 bases, J lost 6 bases, and 12 bases lay in between. The CDR3 covers 14 residues.

The chain recombines TRBV19 with TRBJ1-1, with a possible D match to TRBD1 (5 bases). V lost 3 bases to trimming and J lost 3 bases, with 11 bases between them. The CDR3 runs 14 residues. Per the germline V gene, CDR1 is LNHDA and CDR2 is SQIVND (reference sequence). CDR3 bases: TGTGCCAGTAGTATTTTCGGAGGGGACACTGAAGCTTTCTTT. Amino acid sequence: CASSIFGGDTEAFF.

This rearrangement joins TRBV30 to TRBJ1-1; possible D gene TRBD1, 6 bases. CDR3 size: 12 residues. The germline V gene has CDR1 GTSNPN and CDR2 SVGIG (reference sequence). The V and J ends lost 4 bases and 5 bases respectively, with 11 bases between them. The CDR3 loop reads CAWTQGTTEAFF. The CDR3 DNA reads as TGTGCCTGGACCCAGGGGACAACTGAAGCTTTCTTT.

The chain uses TRBV6-6 and TRBJ1-1; 7 bases match TRBD1. This CDR3 comprises 14 residues. Germline CDR1 MNHNY, CDR2 SVGAGI (reference sequence). V lost 2 bases to trimming and J lost 6 bases; unmatched junction nucleotides: 6. CDR3 nucleotides: TGTGCCAGCAGTTACAGAGACAGGGAGGCTGAAGCTTTCTTT. Protein sequence: CASSYRDREAEAFF.

This chain connects TRBV7-6 to TRBJ2-7; TRBD1 might be the D (6 bases). Per germline, CDR1 SGHVS and CDR2 FNYEAQ. This CDR3 region has 16 residues. The V gene lost 3 bases and the J gene lost 5 bases, with 20 bases spanning the gap. The CDR3 protein is CASSFQGNWWADEQYF. The DNA of the CDR3 is TGTGCCAGCAGCTTTCAGGGGAACTGGTGGGCCGACGAGCAGTACTTC.

V usage is TRBV19 and J usage is TRBJ1-4, with TRBD1 matching over 8 bases. Germline trimming cut 5 bases from V and 8 bases from J; bases unmatched to any gene: 10. The germline V gene encodes CDR1 LNHDA and CDR2 SQIVND (reference sequence). The CDR3 contains 15 residues. DNA of the CDR3: TGTGCCAGTAGTGGCGACAGGGGAGGAAGCGAAAAACTGTTTTTT. Residues: CASSGDRGGSEKLFF.

This clone was seen only a few times. This chain joins TRBV27 and TRBJ1-2, with 8 bases identical to TRBD1. The CDR3 is made up of 14 amino acids. Germline lookup yields CDR1 MNHEY and CDR2 SMNVEV (reference sequence). V lost 3 bases and J lost 2; bases outside the gene matches: 2. This CDR3 reads CASSFQGANYGYTF. The CDR3 coding sequence is TGTGCCAGCAGTTTCCAGGGGGCGAACTATGGCTACACCTTC.

The chain has TRBV5-4 and TRBJ1-1, with D perhaps matching TRBD1 (6 bases). The germline V gene encodes CDR1 SGHNT and CDR2 YYREEE (reference sequence). CDR3 length equals 15 residues. V was pared by 4 bases and J by 4 bases, with 17 bases between. CDR3 in DNA: TGTGCCAGCAGCCTTAACAGGGCTTTGAGCACTGAAGCTTTCTTT. It is translated as CASSLNRALSTEAFF.

This chain joins TRBV15 and TRBJ2-5; D remains unclear. The CDR3 extends over 13 amino acids. The V gene's germline CDR1 is LNHNV and CDR2 YYDKDF (reference sequence). The V gene lost 1 base and the J gene lost 2 bases, with 5 bases spanning the gap. In DNA form, the CDR3 reads TGTGCCACCAGCAGAGCCCAGCAAGAGACCCAGTACTTC. The encoded protein is CATSRAQQETQYF.